This T cell receptor (beta chain) derives from a study of blood T cell repertoires in COVID-19 (dated by TCRdb to 2020 to 2022). Regarding the complete study: Collaborator samples came from the United States, Italy and Spain and covered acute and convalescent phases of COVID-19. The prospective study material was composed of cDNA or gDNA derived from T cells, B-cell-depleted T cells, or PBMCs. Where available, HLA class I and class II types were obtained from metadata supplied by the sample provider rather than from assay-based typing. Deeply sampled blood TCRbeta repertoires from subjects exposed to, actively infected with, or recovered from COVID-19 were included in the dataset. The repertoires were released in a freely available public database meant as a resource for research on the immune response to SARS-CoV-2. The sample metadata nearly always contained a de-identified subject ID, COVID-19 status, age in years and sex. Samples came from the ongoing ImmuneRACE study (first 160 participants) plus 1,254 subjects from 6 global collaborators.

Whole blood was collected in K2EDTA tubes by collaborating institutions according to the institutions' own protocols. For TCRbeta analysis, collaborators shipped samples as frozen whole blood, isolated PBMCs, or DNA extracted from either of those sample types. This clone is a singleton in its sample. Its antigen is currently not known. The record has no base qualities; no much larger clone is one base away. The CDR3 covers 20 residues, taking in both the cysteine and the phenylalanine. Just CDR3 DNA is preserved here, 60 bases in frame from base 1. What the study reported, not specific to this receptor: The amount of clinical and demographic metadata varied by source and participant and was provided uncurated.

TCRbeta CDR3 regions were amplified from genomic DNA by means of the immunoSEQ Assay, a bias-controlled multiplex PCR. The source study handled its data this way. The number of nucleated cells in each sample was estimated by amplification of reference gene primers within the assay. To quantify the absolute abundance of each unique TCRbeta CDR3 rearrangement, sequence reads were collapsed and filtered. Productive Simpson clonality was computed per sample as the square root of Simpson's diversity index over productive rearrangements. The table comes from immuneACCESS by way of TCRdb, which keeps in-frame sequences with V and J called. Part of the clones is missing from these tables; in studies checked, under half for an unresolved V gene and the rest for unknown reasons. V, J and clone size are taken as reported in that table, and D and trimming were inferred from the DNA itself. This sample gives about 73,000 clones in total; nearly 90% of them show up just once. Clones ranked in the top ten supply 8.9% of the sample.

The rearrangement combines TRBV21-1 with TRBJ2-2; the table names TRBD2, a call not compared with the DNA. TRBV21-1 is designated a pseudogene. The TCR originated in an elderly man with acute or convalescent COVID-19. The sample was peripheral blood. The DNA reads as follows: TGTGCCAGCAGCCAGGGACTAGCGGGGGATATTAGGAAGTGCACCGGGGAGCTGTTTTTT. It translates to CASSQGLAGDIRKCTGELFF.